These 30 T cell receptor beta chains originate from one sample sequenced in a study of cytomegalovirus exposure and HLA in healthy donors. PCR primers comprised 60 Vbeta and 13 Jbeta primers. Sequenced by immunoSEQ multiplex PCR; TCRdb stores in-frame clones only, minus some. The sample holds fewer than 150,000 clones, 55% to 80% seen once. Sequencing was performed on PBMCs. The receptor source for this set is a human donor in good health.

The chain has TRBV5-1 and TRBJ1-1, with TRBD1 as a possible D gene (6 bases). The CDR3 runs to 14 residues. Trimming cost V 5 bases and J 5 bases, with 16 bases left between them. Per the germline V gene, CDR1 is SGHRS and CDR2 is YFSETQ. CDR3 DNA sequence: TGCGCCAGCAGGCGTATTCACAGGGAAACTGAAGCTTTCTTT. Its protein is CASRRIHRETEAFF. Complete variable domain (other parts from reference TRBV5-1 and TRBJ1-1): KAGVTQTPRYLIKTRGQQVTLSCSPISGHRSVSWYQQTPGQGLQFLFEYFSETQRNKGNFPGRFSGRQFSNSRSEMNVSTLELGDSALYLCASRRIHRETEAFFGQGTRLTVV.

The gene calls are TRBV15 and TRBJ1-5; no definite D call. Trimming took off 4 bases at V and 6 bases at J, with 19 bases between the two ends. Germline V gene lookup returns CDR1 LNHNV and CDR2 YYDKDF (reference sequence). CDR3 length: 16 amino acids. The DNA for the CDR3 is TGTGCCACCAGCAAAGATAGGACCTCCGGGGTTCAGCCCCAGCATTTT. This sequence encodes CATSKDRTSGVQPQHF.

The chain links TRBV2 to TRBJ2-2, with TRBD2 as a possible D gene (6 bases). The CDR3 has 14 residues. V was pared by 7 bases and J by 4 bases, with 13 bases between. Germline loops: CDR1 SNHLY, CDR2 FYNNEI. The CDR3 sequence is CASTRMGGTGELFF. In DNA, the CDR3 is TGTGCCAGCACGAGGATGGGGGGCACCGGGGAGCTGTTTTTT. Together with reference TRBV2 and TRBJ2-2, the CDR3 gives the full variable domain: EPEVTQTPSHQVTQMGQEVILRCVPISNHLYFYWYRQILGQKVEFLVSFYNNEISEKSEIFDDQFSVERPDGSNFTLKIRSTKLEDSAMYFCASTRMGGTGELFFGEGSRLTVL.

V usage is TRBV28 and J usage is TRBJ1-3, with D tentatively TRBD1 (6 bases). This CDR3 contains 13 residues. V was clipped by 4 bases and J by 6 bases, with 10 bases between them. Per the germline V gene, CDR1 is MDHEN and CDR2 is SYDVKM. CDR3: CASSSRGLNTIYF. CDR3 bases: TGTGCCAGCAGTTCCAGGGGTCTAAACACCATATATTTT. Supplemented by reference TRBV28 and TRBJ1-3, the full variable domain reads DVKVTQSSRYLVKRTGEKVFLECVQDMDHENMFWYRQDPGLGLRLIYFSYDVKMKEKGDIPEGYSVSREKKERFSLILESASTNQTSMYLCASSSRGLNTIYFGEGSWLTVV.

This chain joins TRBV5-4 and TRBJ2-1; the match to TRBD1 covers 8 bases. Germline CDR1 is SGHNT and CDR2 is YYREEE (reference sequence). The CDR3 is 17 residues long. V lost 4 bases, J lost 4 bases, and 13 bases stayed unmatched. In DNA form, the CDR3 reads TGTGCCAGCAGCCATCACCCCCAGGGGGCAAGATACAATGAGCAGTTCTTC. Protein sequence: CASSHHPQGARYNEQFF. Drawing the rest from reference TRBV5-4 and TRBJ2-1, the complete variable domain is ETGVTQSPTHLIKTRGQQVTLRCSSQSGHNTVSWYQQALGQGPQFIFQYYREEENGRGNFPPRFSGLQFPNYSSELNVNALELDDSALYLCASSHHPQGARYNEQFFGPGTRLTVL.

The chain has TRBV7-9 and TRBJ2-2; D unclear. The germline V gene encodes CDR1 SEHNR and CDR2 FQNEAQ (reference sequence). This CDR3 is built from 14 residues. V lost 5 bases and J 6 bases, leaving 13 bases between the germline ends. CDR3 sequence reads: CASSPPLGPGELFF. The DNA of the CDR3 is TGTGCCAGCAGCCCACCTCTAGGCCCCGGGGAGCTGTTTTTT.

This rearrangement joins TRBV7-9 to TRBJ2-1; TRBD2 matches at 10 bases. The length of the CDR3 is 15 residues. J gave up 9 bases and V 4 bases, and 9 bases lay outside the gene matches. Germline V CDR1 and CDR2: SEHNR, FQNEAQ (reference sequence). The CDR3 sequence: CASSYTERLAGEQFF. The CDR3 nucleotides read TGTGCCAGCAGCTACACAGAAAGACTAGCGGGTGAGCAGTTCTTC.

About this clone itself: The junction departs from the called germline gene at one end, perhaps through a read error. This sequence joins TRBV7-9 and TRBJ1-1, with D uncertain. Germline CDR1 is SEHNR and CDR2 is FQNEAQ (reference sequence). The CDR3 spans 14 residues. The CDR3 region is CSSSFSPRDTEAFF. CDR3 DNA sequence: TGTTCCAGCAGCTTTTCCCCACGGGACACTGAAGCTTTCTTT.

The CDR3 region has the DNA TGTGCCAGCAGTGAATTCGGGGCGGGGAGGTCCGAGCAGTACTTC. This codes for CASSEFGAGRSEQYF. V is TRBV6-1 and J is TRBJ2-7, with D perhaps TRBD2 (6 bases). V lost 2 bases and J lost 6, with 17 bases in between. Germline CDR1 is MNHNS and CDR2 is SASEGT. This CDR3 is 15 amino acids long.

This clone was counted only a few times. V usage is TRBV4-2 and J usage is TRBJ2-7, with D possibly being TRBD2 (6 bases). This CDR3 has 17 amino acids. V was trimmed by 0 bases and J by 0 bases, leaving 15 bases between them. Germline V lookup: CDR1 LGHNA, CDR2 YNFKEQ. Here the CDR3 DNA reads TGTGCCAGCAGCCAAGACCGGACCTCGACTAGCTCCTACGAGCAGTACTTC. It specifies CASSQDRTSTSSYEQYF.

This clone was counted once. V usage is TRBV18 and J usage is TRBJ2-2, with 11 bases aligning to TRBD2. Unmatched junction bases numbered 17, after V lost 2 bases and J lost 3 bases. Germline V gives CDR1 KGHSH, CDR2 LQKENI. The CDR3 is 21 residues long. CDR3 bases: TGTGCCAGCTCACCAAGGACGCGACTAGCGGGATCAGGCAGGGACACCGGGGAGCTGTTTTTT. This translates into CASSPRTRLAGSGRDTGELFF.

On this clone: At one end, the junction sequence differs from germline, possibly due to a read error. The chain recombines TRBV7-7 with TRBJ2-3, with 15 bases aligning to TRBD2. Germline V gene sequence: CDR1 SSHAT, CDR2 FNYEAQ (reference sequence). There are 21 residues in the CDR3. CDR3: CASSPYPRTSGGAFLTDTQYF. As DNA, the CDR3 is TGTGCTAGCAGCCCTTACCCAAGGACTAGCGGGGGGGCCTTTTTAACCGATACGCAGTATTTT.

This clone was seen a handful of times. The genes are TRBV7-9 and TRBJ1-3; D remains unclear. This CDR3 is 14 amino acids long. Trimming stripped 4 bases from V and 2 bases from J, with 9 bases between. Germline V gives CDR1 SEHNR, CDR2 FQNEAQ (reference sequence). CDR3 in DNA: TGTGCCAGCAGCTCCCCAGGCGCTGGAAACACCATATATTTT. This translates into CASSSPGAGNTIYF.

This chain joins TRBV15 and TRBJ1-2; 10 bases are a match to TRBD1. CDR1 is LNHNV, CDR2 YYDKDF, per germline (reference sequence). This CDR3 spans 13 amino acids. V lost 5 bases and J lost 8; bases outside the gene matches: 5. DNA of the CDR3: TGTGCCACCAGCTCGACAGGGGGCCGGGGCTACACCTTC. This sequence encodes CATSSTGGRGYTF.

The genes are TRBV2 and TRBJ2-2, with 15 positions matching TRBD2. Losses at the gene ends were 5 bases for V and 7 bases for J; bases not matched to a gene: 8. CDR3 length: 17 amino acids. Germline CDR1 and CDR2: SNHLY and FYNNEI. The chain's CDR3 is CASSPGLAGGPGGELFF. CDR3 DNA sequence: TGTGCCAGCAGTCCGGGACTAGCGGGGGGTCCTGGCGGGGAGCTGTTTTTT.

The V and J genes are TRBV2 and TRBJ2-1; the D gene is possibly TRBD2 (5 bases). This CDR3 comprises 11 residues. The ends were cut back, 6 bases at V and 10 bases at J, with 10 bases in the middle. CDR1 and CDR2 from the germline V gene are SNHLY and FYNNEI. This CDR3 is CASRSTGEQFF. The DNA for the CDR3 is TGTGCCAGCAGATCAACGGGGGAGCAGTTCTTC. The variable domain in full, with the rest retrieved from reference TRBV2 and TRBJ2-1, is EPEVTQTPSHQVTQMGQEVILRCVPISNHLYFYWYRQILGQKVEFLVSFYNNEISEKSEIFDDQFSVERPDGSNFTLKIRSTKLEDSAMYFCASRSTGEQFFGPGTRLTVL.

The chain couples TRBV6-1 to TRBJ2-7; 7 bases fit TRBD1. The ends lost 4 bases at V and 4 bases at J; junction bases unmatched: 13. The CDR3 consists of 16 residues. Germline CDR1 is MNHNS and CDR2 is SASEGT. CDR3 region: CASSGGQAIRIYEQYF. CDR3 nucleotides: TGTGCCAGCAGTGGTGGACAGGCGATTCGGATTTACGAGCAGTACTTC.

The sample holds a few counts of this clone. The chain combines TRBV6-1 with TRBJ2-1; TRBD1 aligns across 8 bases. CDR1 and CDR2 from the germline V gene are MNHNS and SASEGT. The CDR3 sequence is 16 residues long. Germline trimming cut 1 base from V and 7 bases from J; bases unmatched to any gene: 9. The CDR3 DNA sequence: TGTGCCAGCAGTGAAGTTTCCTATGGACAGGGAAATGAGCAGTTCTTC. This gives the protein CASSEVSYGQGNEQFF.

J is TRBJ1-2 and V is TRBV6-5; D remains unclear. The V gene's germline CDR1 is MNHEY and CDR2 SVGAGI. The CDR3 length is 11 residues. Deletions cut 5 bases from V and 8 bases from J, with 9 bases between. CDR3 in amino acids: CASSRGDGYTF. The CDR3 coding sequence is TGTGCCAGCAGTCGAGGTGACGGCTACACCTTC.

The rearrangement joins TRBV4-1 to TRBJ2-3; 7 bases line up with TRBD1. CDR3 size: 16 residues. Germline V gene lookup returns CDR1 MGHRA and CDR2 YSYEKL. Trimming took 2 bases from V and 1 from J; bases not matched to a gene: 6. The CDR3 DNA reads as TGCGCCAGCAGCCAACCCCCAGGGGGTGGCACAGATACGCAGTATTTT. Its protein product is CASSQPPGGGTDTQYF.

The CDR3 DNA follows: TGTGCCAGCAGCACATGGACTAGCGGGGGCAGGGAGACCCAGTACTTC. This codes for CASSTWTSGGRETQYF. The rearrangement links TRBV7-8 to TRBJ2-5, with 13 nucleotides matching TRBD2. The CDR3 length is 16 residues. Germline CDR1 and CDR2: SGHVS and FQNEAQ. V lost 5 bases and J lost 5; bases outside the gene matches: 8.

The chain couples TRBV5-6 to TRBJ2-1; D gene uncertain. Trimming removed 0 bases from V and 9 bases from J, with 16 bases in between. CDR3 length equals 15 residues. Germline V gene data show CDR1 as SGHDT and CDR2 as YYEEEE. CDR3 sequence: CASSLVSSNIREQFF. CDR3 sequence (DNA): TGTGCCAGCAGCTTGGTATCTAGTAATATTCGTGAGCAGTTCTTC.

This clone was counted a few times. V usage is TRBV9 and J usage is TRBJ1-2, with 7 bases fitting TRBD1. CDR1 and CDR2 from the germline V gene are SGDLS and YYNGEE. The CDR3 has 14 amino acids. The V segment lost 3 bases and the J segment 1 base; nucleotides outside the gene matches: 3. The chain's CDR3 is CASSAGQVNYGYTF. The DNA of the CDR3 is TGTGCCAGCAGCGCAGGACAGGTTAACTATGGCTACACCTTC.

V is TRBV5-6 and J is TRBJ2-5; D unclear. The CDR3 totals 13 residues. CDR1 and CDR2 (germline): SGHDT, YYEEEE. The V end lost 0 bases, the J end lost 7 bases, and 10 bases lay between the germline ends. Here the CDR3 reads CASSLGPARTQYF. The CDR3 bases are TGTGCCAGCAGCTTGGGGCCGGCTAGGACCCAGTACTTC.

The chain recombines TRBV28 with TRBJ1-1, with D perhaps TRBD1 (5 bases). The germline V gene encodes CDR1 MDHEN and CDR2 SYDVKM. The V gene lost 7 bases and the J gene lost 6 bases, with 15 bases spanning the gap. The CDR3 extends over 13 amino acids. The CDR3 nucleotides are TGTGCCAGCATGGGGGGGAGGGTCGCTGAAGCTTTCTTT. Its translation: CASMGGRVAEAFF.

This clone has only a few counts. V and J are TRBV9 and TRBJ2-2; 8 bases align to TRBD1. Germline CDR1 and CDR2: SGDLS and YYNGEE. V shed 4 bases, J shed 0 bases, and the junction held 2 bases outside the gene matches. This CDR3 has 15 residues. The CDR3: CASSIQGANTGELFF. In DNA form, the CDR3 reads TGTGCCAGCAGCATACAGGGGGCGAACACCGGGGAGCTGTTTTTT.

J is TRBJ1-4 and V is TRBV2, with D maybe TRBD1 (6 bases). There are 11 residues in the CDR3. V lost 8 bases to trimming and J lost 8 bases, with 9 bases between them. CDR1 is SNHLY, CDR2 FYNNEI, per germline. The CDR3 loop reads CASVGTEKLFF. For the CDR3, the DNA is TGTGCCAGCGTCGGGACAGAAAAACTGTTTTTT.

In regard to this clone: The junction departs from the called germline gene at one end, perhaps through a read error. The gene calls are TRBV6-1 and TRBJ2-3; 11 bases are a match to TRBD2. The length of the CDR3 is 15 residues. Germline V gene sequence: CDR1 MNHNS, CDR2 SASEGT. CDR3 sequence: CASREDSGGADTQYF. The CDR3 DNA reads TGTGCCAGCAGAGAAGATAGCGGGGGGGCAGATACGCAGTATTTT.

V gene TRBV15 combines with J gene TRBJ1-1; unclear D gene. Germline V lookup: CDR1 LNHNV, CDR2 YYDKDF (reference sequence). The CDR3 runs 16 residues. Trimming pared 0 bases from V and 0 bases from J, leaving 11 bases between. The CDR3: CATSRDLPRVNTEAFF. The CDR3 DNA sequence: TGTGCCACCAGCAGAGATTTACCCCGGGTGAACACTGAAGCTTTCTTT.

The chain combines TRBV6-5 with TRBJ2-7; D is possibly TRBD2 (6 bases). V gave up 0 bases and J gave up 7 bases, with 19 bases separating them. There are 16 residues in the CDR3. CDR1 and CDR2 (germline): MNHEY, SVGAGI. The CDR3 nucleotides are TGTGCCAGCAGTTACTCGGGGCGGGGCACCGTTATTGAGCAGTACTTC. The encoded protein is CASSYSGRGTVIEQYF.